This is a list of T cell receptor beta chains from one sample in a study of T cells in Graves' hyperthyroidism and ophthalmopathy. Via MiXCR, TCRdb re-called the multiplex PCR reads, giving one row per CDR3 protein. The repertoire holds roughly 570,000 distinct CDR3 sequences, with around 46% as singletons. The sample was peripheral blood or thyroid tissue (not recorded which). The receptors come from a woman between 18 and 29 years old with Graves' hyperthyroidism. Each CDR3 is given with its conserved first and last residue. D genes are given only for firm matches. Expanded clones get a size class; other rows say once, few or many, or leave the size out.

v_gene	abundance	j_gene	d_gene	len	CDR3aa	CDR3nt
TRBV5-6	.	TRBJ2-7	.	18	CASSLLRKVASDTYEQYF	TGTGCCAGCAGCCTCCTCAGAAAGGTAGCTAGCGACACATACGAGCAGTACTTC
TRBV20-1	many	TRBJ2-7	.	13	CSARGTVVYEQYF	TGCAGTGCTCGCGGGACAGTGGTCTACGAGCAGTACTTC
TRBV29-1	.	TRBJ1-2	TRBD1	13	CSLEGRGRGGYTF	TGCAGCTTAGAAGGCAGGGGGCGCGGAGGCTACACCTTC
TRBV5-1	.	TRBJ2-7	.	11	CASSLWIREYF	TGTGCCAGCAGCTTGTGGATTCGGGAGTACTTC
TRBV20-1	.	TRBJ2-5	.	13	CSAGGGRGETQYF	TGCAGTGCTGGTGGGGGACGCGGGGAGACCCAGTACTTC
TRBV12-3/TRBV12-4	.	TRBJ2-7	TRBD2	15	CASSPLAGENYEQYF	TGTGCCAGCAGCCCCTTAGCGGGAGAGAATTACGAGCAGTACTTC
TRBV24-1	many	TRBJ2-5	TRBD1	16	CATSDALGQGEETQYF	TGTGCCACCAGTGACGCACTGGGACAGGGTGAGGAGACCCAGTACTTC
TRBV7-7	many	TRBJ2-2	TRBD2	17	CASSLVPSGENTGELFF	TGTGCCAGCAGCTTAGTCCCTAGCGGGGAGAACACCGGGGAGCTGTTTTTT
TRBV6-4	many	TRBJ1-4	.	15	CASSDSIRSREKLFF	TGTGCCAGCAGTGACTCGATCAGGAGTCGTGAAAAACTGTTTTTT
TRBV6-2/TRBV6-3	many	TRBJ1-1	TRBD1	11	CASGTALEAFF	TGTGCCAGCGGGACAGCTCTTGAAGCTTTCTTT
TRBV18	many	TRBJ2-6	.	16	CASSPALEAGANVLTF	TGTGCCAGCTCCCCGGCATTGGAAGCTGGGGCCAACGTCCTGACTTTC
TRBV29-1	many	TRBJ1-1	.	15	CSAITPGEWDTEAFF	TGCAGCGCCATTACACCGGGCGAATGGGACACTGAAGCTTTCTTT
TRBV15	.	TRBJ2-7	TRBD1	16	CATSSEPGQGAYEQYF	TGTGCCACCAGCAGTGAACCGGGACAGGGGGCCTACGAGCAGTACTTC
TRBV5-1	many	TRBJ1-2	.	14	CASSLLTGLDGYTF	TGCGCCAGCAGCTTGCTTACAGGGCTGGATGGCTACACCTTC
TRBV29-1	many	TRBJ1-1	.	15	CSVEVLENLNTEAFF	TGCAGCGTTGAAGTCCTCGAGAACCTGAACACTGAAGCTTTCTTT
TRBV6-2/TRBV6-3	few	TRBJ2-2	TRBD2	15	CASNPLAENTGELFF	TGTGCCAGCAACCCACTAGCGGAGAACACCGGGGAGCTGTTTTTT
TRBV2	many	TRBJ2-7	.	14	CASSEGRELYEQYF	TGTGCCAGCAGTGAAGGACGGGAGCTGTACGAGCAGTACTTC
TRBV5-8	.	TRBJ2-6	.	11	CASSERQGLTF	TGTGCCAGCAGCGAGAGGCAAGGCCTGACTTTC
TRBV29-1	.	TRBJ2-5	.	16	CSVEDSAGPYQETQYF	TGCAGCGTTGAAGATAGTGCGGGGCCGTACCAAGAGACCCAGTACTTC
TRBV2	.	TRBJ1-4	.	15	CASRRGGYRSGKLFF	TGTGCCAGCAGGAGGGGGGGCTACCGCTCTGGAAAACTGTTTTTT
TRBV12-3/TRBV12-4	many	TRBJ1-1	TRBD1	14	CASRKDRDKTEAFF	TGTGCCAGCAGGAAAGACAGGGATAAGACTGAAGCTTTCTTT
TRBV29-1	.	TRBJ1-6	TRBD1	12	CSQGTGRSPLHF	TGCAGCCAAGGGACAGGTCGTTCACCCCTCCACTTT
TRBV12-3/TRBV12-4	.	TRBJ2-7	.	13	CASDQDPGREQYF	TGTGCCAGCGACCAGGATCCCGGGCGCGAGCAGTACTTC
TRBV18	few	TRBJ2-6	TRBD1	15	CASSLTTGGLSVLTF	TGTGCCAGCTCCCTCACGACAGGGGGTCTGAGCGTCCTGACTTTC
TRBV7-7	many	TRBJ2-5	TRBD2	15	CASSLAGREYETQYF	TGTGCTAGCAGCTTAGCGGGCAGGGAGTATGAGACCCAGTACTTC
TRBV4-1	many	TRBJ1-2	.	14	CASSQDRGVFGYTF	TGCGCCAGCAGCCAAGACAGGGGTGTTTTTGGCTACACCTTC
TRBV7-2	.	TRBJ1-1	TRBD1	14	CASDSGTGTTEAFF	TGTGCCAGCGATTCCGGGACAGGGACCACTGAAGCTTTCTTT
TRBV10-3	.	TRBJ1-5	TRBD1	15	CAITTDGTGDQPQHF	TGTGCCATCACTACGGACGGGACAGGGGATCAGCCCCAGCATTTT
TRBV3-1	.	TRBJ2-7	TRBD2	13	CASRLSSGSLIFF	TGTGCCAGCAGACTTTCTAGCGGGAGCCTCATTTTCTTC
TRBV30	few	TRBJ1-3	.	13	CAWSIGRGNTIYF	TGTGCCTGGAGTATCGGACGGGGAAACACCATATATTTT
TRBV12-3/TRBV12-4	many	TRBJ2-7	.	18	CASSDSPSRDSSSYEQYF	TGTGCCAGCAGTGACAGTCCCTCCCGGGACTCCAGCTCCTACGAGCAGTACTTC
TRBV4-1	few	TRBJ1-2	.	16	CASSHSQARDSGGYTF	TGCGCCAGCAGCCATTCCCAGGCTAGAGATTCGGGTGGCTACACCTTC
TRBV7-6	.	TRBJ1-6	.	15	CASSSPGSRSSPLHF	TGTGCCAGCAGCTCGCCGGGGTCGAGGAGTTCACCCCTCCACTTT
TRBV7-9	.	TRBJ2-7	TRBD2	15	CASSATGTSAYEQYF	TGTGCCAGCAGCGCGACCGGGACTAGCGCCTACGAGCAGTACTTC
TRBV6-5	.	TRBJ2-7	.	16	CASSYSGSRGMREQYF	TGTGCCAGCAGTTACTCAGGTTCCAGGGGAATGCGCGAGCAGTACTTC
TRBV28	many	TRBJ2-5	.	12	CASGISKETQYF	TGTGCCAGCGGAATCTCAAAAGAGACCCAGTACTTC
TRBV2	.	TRBJ1-2	.	16	CASRPIERTDTHGYTF	TGTGCCAGCAGGCCTATAGAGCGCACAGATACGCATGGCTACACCTTC
TRBV5-4	.	TRBJ1-4	.	16	CASSLEAGVWNEKLFF	TGTGCCAGCAGCTTGGAGGCGGGAGTGTGGAATGAAAAACTGTTTTTT
TRBV29-1	.	TRBJ1-2	.	11	CSGWGGSGNTF	TGCAGCGGCTGGGGCGGGTCTGGAAACACCTTC
TRBV2	.	TRBJ1-2	TRBD1	11	CASRGTGGYTF	TGTGCCAGCAGGGGGACAGGGGGCTACACCTTC
TRBV5-1	once	TRBJ1-1	TRBD1	14	CASSWTGADGEAFF	TGCGCCAGCAGCTGGACAGGCGCAGATGGTGAAGCTTTCTTT